These 4 T cell receptor beta chains share one sample of origin, sequenced in a study of CXCR3-negative and CXCR3-positive naive CD8 T cells. Study-wide points: Naive cells that were CXCR3-positive had more hydrophobic TRB CDR3s (compared with CXCR3-negative naive cells).

These TCRs' antigens remain unknown. Via 5' RACE with UMI labels, TRB cDNA libraries were prepared. Reprocessing the 5' RACE reads, TCRdb reports a single entry for every CDR3 protein and omits DNA. The sample table sets out tens of thousands of distinct CDR3 sequences. Sequencing was performed on naive CXCR3+ CD8+ T cells from blood. The subset denotes: CD45RO-CCR7+CD27+CD95- naive CD8+ T cells expressing CXCR3 (TNR3+). These receptors originate from a human donor in good health. Some clones in this sample may be carry-over from other donors' samples.

The chain has TRBV19 and TRBJ1-1. The CDR3 is 13 residues long. Per the germline V gene, CDR1 is LNHDA and CDR2 is SQIVND (reference sequence). The CDR3 is CAASTAANTEAFF.

This rearrangement joins TRBV29-1 to TRBJ1-2; TCRdb designates TRBD1, a call that cannot be tested without DNA. The germline gives CDR1 SQVTM, CDR2 ANQGSEA. The CDR3 has 12 residues. The CDR3 loop is CSVLGQGRGYTF.

The chain carries TRBV27 and TRBJ2-7. The CDR3 totals 15 residues. CDR1 MNHEY and CDR2 SMNVEV come from the germline V gene (reference sequence). This CDR3 reads CASSFSGIPSYEQYF.

The rearrangement joins TRBV5-1 to TRBJ2-3. CDR1 is SGHRS, CDR2 YFSETQ, per germline. The CDR3 extends over 12 amino acids. The CDR3 is CASSLATDTQYF.